These 15 T cell receptor beta chains originate from one sample sequenced in a study of tumor-infiltrating lymphocytes in primary liver carcinoma. cDNA specific to TCR beta was made from 500 ng of total RNA, with a constant-region primer employed for priming. Nested multiplex PCR, run for three rounds with slightly modified ARM-PCR, yielded TCR beta libraries. TRBV1-TRBV30 forward primers paired with a C-beta reverse primer were used in the first two PCR rounds, which ran about 11 cycles each. TCRdb fed the multiplex PCR reads into MiXCR, producing one record per CDR3 protein. The sample has about 70,000 distinct CDR3 sequences, roughly 69% seen once. Co-extracting RNA and DNA was done with about 17-30 mg of unsorted bulk tissue as input. The sample was liver tumor tissue from sampling region 4. As to subset: tumor region T4, right-lateral pole. These receptors all come from a man aged 35 to 55 with primary liver carcinoma and hepatitis B virus infection.

This clonotype has more than one count but fewer than ten. A much larger clone sits a single nucleotide away, making a read error possible. The chain recombines TRBV28 with TRBJ1-4; D possibly corresponds to TRBD1 (5 bases). The CDR3 has 14 residues. Per germline, CDR1 MDHEN and CDR2 SYDVKM. Written as DNA, the CDR3 is TGTGCCAACAGTTTTCCCGGGGGTAATGAAAAACTGTTTTTT. This codes for CANSFPGGNEKLFF. The whole variable domain, remainder taken from reference TRBV28 and TRBJ1-4, is DVKVTQSSRYLVKRTGEKVFLECVQDMDHENMFWYRQDPGLGLRLIYFSYDVKMKEKGDIPEGYSVSREKKERFSLILESASTNQTSMYLCANSFPGGNEKLFFGSGTQLSVL.

The J gene is TRBJ2-1, the V gene TRBV19; TRBD1 or TRBD2 may be the D gene (5 bases each). CDR1 is LNHDA and CDR2 is SQIVND in the germline V gene (reference sequence). V lost 2 bases, J lost 10 bases, and 9 bases lay in between. The CDR3 length is 12 residues. CDR3 amino acids: CASSIRDGEQFF. The CDR3 DNA is TGTGCCAGTAGTATACGGGACGGAGAGCAGTTCTTC.

With regard to this clonotype: Compared with germline, one end of the junction differs, possibly owing to a read error. The chain recombines TRBV11-3 with TRBJ1-1; D not resolved. The CDR3 is 14 amino acids. In germline, CDR1 is SGHNT, CDR2 YENEEA. This CDR3 reads CASSFTSMNTEAFF. In nucleotides, the CDR3 is TGTGCTAGCAGTTTCACATCCATGAACACCGAAGCTTTCTTT.

This clonotype was detected many times. The chain combines TRBV2 with TRBJ2-7; D is ambiguous. CDR1 and CDR2 from the germline V gene are SNHLY and FYNNEI. V lost 4 bases to trimming and J lost 0 bases, with 13 bases between them. The CDR3 is made up of 15 amino acids. DNA of the CDR3: TGTGCCAGCAGTGGACCTACGGCGAGCTCCTACGAGCAGTACTTC. Translating gives CASSGPTASSYEQYF.

This clonotype was counted between two and nine times. A much bigger clone sits one base away, suggesting this may be a read error. The chain combines TRBV10-2 with TRBJ1-5; the D gene is possibly TRBD1 (6 bases). In germline, CDR1 is WSHSY, CDR2 SAAADI. CDR3 length: 13 amino acids. The CDR3 spells CASSETGNQPRHF. CDR3 nucleotides: TGCGCCAGCTCCGAGACAGGCAATCAGCCCCGGCATTTT.

This clonotype came up once. One base away lies a much larger clone, so this may be a sequencing read error. The chain employs TRBV7-8 and TRBJ1-5, with a weak D call TRBD1 (6 bases). CDR1 is SGHVS and CDR2 is FQNEAQ in the germline V gene. The CDR3 has 17 amino acids. Deletions cut 10 bases from V and 0 bases from J, with 22 bases between. For the CDR3, the DNA is TGTGCCAACAGTTCCAAATGGGGGGGCCTTAGCAATCAGCCCCAGCATTTT. Amino acid sequence: CANSSKWGGLSNQPQHF.

This clonotype appeared many times. The gene calls are TRBV6-6 and TRBJ2-1; tentative D call: TRBD1 (6 bases). V was trimmed by 10 bases and J by 3 bases, leaving 19 bases between them. This CDR3 region has 15 residues. The germline V gene encodes CDR1 MNHNY and CDR2 SVGAGI (reference sequence). The CDR3 loop reads CATTLPRDNYNEQFF. DNA of the CDR3: TGTGCCACCACCCTCCCCCGGGACAACTACAATGAGCAGTTCTTC.

As for this clonotype: At one end the junction does not follow the germline gene, possibly because of a read error. The V call is TRBV4-2, the J call TRBJ2-7, with D possibly matching TRBD2 (5 bases). The length of the CDR3 is 15 residues. CDR1 LGHNA and CDR2 YNFKEQ come from the germline V gene. CDR3 region: CASSQSYGNSNEQYF. CDR3 DNA sequence: TGCGCCAGCAGCCAAAGTTACGGGAACTCCAACGAGCAGTACTTC.

A word on this clonotype: Germline and junction disagree at one end, which may indicate a read error. The rearrangement links TRBV30 to TRBJ1-6; D gene unclear. CDR3 size: 14 residues. Germline loops: CDR1 GTSNPN, CDR2 SVGIG (reference sequence). In DNA form, the CDR3 reads TGCGCCTGGAGTTTGGGGTCCGATGGTTCACCCCTCCACTTT. It yields the protein CAWSLGSDGSPLHF.

About this clonotype itself: Its ends do not fully match the called genes, so a read error is possible. The CDR3 here is CASSHLTGNYEQYF. CDR3 coding DNA: TGCGCAAGCAGCCACCTGACAGGGAACTACGAGCAGTACTTC. The chain uses TRBV4-1 and TRBJ2-7, with 7 bases fitting TRBD1. The germline gives CDR1 MGHRA, CDR2 YSYEKL. The CDR3 covers 14 residues.

Details on this clonotype: One junction end disagrees with the germline gene, perhaps due to a read error. V gene TRBV7-9 combines with J gene TRBJ2-5, with TRBD1 matching 10 bases. This CDR3 is built from 16 residues. Germline V gives CDR1 SEHNR, CDR2 FQNEAQ (reference sequence). CDR3: CGSSSRDRGAQETQYF. In DNA form, the CDR3 reads TGTGGCAGCAGCTCGAGGGACAGGGGTGCTCAAGAGACCCAGTACTTC.

For this clonotype: A single base separates this from a much larger clone, so it may be a read error. The J gene is TRBJ2-5, the V gene TRBV10-2; D is uncertain. CDR3 length equals 13 residues. Germline assignment: CDR1 WSHSY and CDR2 SAAADI. Trimming took off 4 bases at V and 9 bases at J, with 15 bases between the two ends. The CDR3 spells CASSGRLQGSQYF. The CDR3 DNA sequence: TGCGCCAGCAGTGGGAGACTCCAAGGGTCCCAGTACTTC.

The count of this clonotype is one. The junction and the germline gene differ at one end; a read error may be behind it. The CDR3 DNA is TGCAGCGTTGGGTTGAACCGAAATGAGCAATTCTTC. Its protein is CSVGLNRNEQFF. The chain uses TRBV29-1 and TRBJ2-1; no definite D call. The CDR3 totals 12 residues. CDR1 SQVTM and CDR2 ANQGSEA come from the germline V gene.

This clonotype was seen only once. A much larger clone is a single base away; this may be a read error. This chain connects TRBV30 to TRBJ1-5; 7 nucleotides match TRBD1. CDR3 length: 15 amino acids. Germline-derived CDR1 and CDR2 are GTSNPN and SVGIG (reference sequence). The CDR3 reads CAWSVGGRVNQRQHF. The CDR3 DNA follows: TGTGCCTGGAGTGTAGGGGGCAGGGTGAATCAGCGCCAGCATTTT.

About this clonotype: In this CDR3 the conserved last residue, phenylalanine or tryptophan, is missing, so a read error is likely. V gene TRBV11-2 combines with J gene TRBJ2-7; tentatively, D is TRBD2 (5 bases). V lost 10 bases and J lost 3, with 22 bases in between. From germline, CDR1 is SGHAT and CDR2 FQNNGV. The CDR3 runs 15 residues. CDR3 region: CANTPLEAAHYEQYL. DNA for the CDR3: TGTGCCAACACCCCCCTGGAAGCGGCCCACTACGAGCAGTACCTC.